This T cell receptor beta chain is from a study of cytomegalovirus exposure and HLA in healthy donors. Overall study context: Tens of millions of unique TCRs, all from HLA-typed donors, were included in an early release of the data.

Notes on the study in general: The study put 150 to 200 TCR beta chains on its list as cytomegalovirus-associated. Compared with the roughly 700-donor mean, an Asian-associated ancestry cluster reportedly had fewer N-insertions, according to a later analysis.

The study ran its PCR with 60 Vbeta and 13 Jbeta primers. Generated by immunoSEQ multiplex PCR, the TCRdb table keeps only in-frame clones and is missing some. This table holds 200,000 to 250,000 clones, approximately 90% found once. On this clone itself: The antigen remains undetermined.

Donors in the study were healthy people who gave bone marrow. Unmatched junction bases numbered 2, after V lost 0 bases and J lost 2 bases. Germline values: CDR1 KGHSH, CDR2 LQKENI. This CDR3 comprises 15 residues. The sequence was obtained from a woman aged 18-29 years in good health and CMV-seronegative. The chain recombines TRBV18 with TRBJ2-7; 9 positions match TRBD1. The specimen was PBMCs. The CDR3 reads CASSPPGTGPYEQYF. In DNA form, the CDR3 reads TGTGCCAGCTCACCACCGGGGACAGGGCCCTACGAGCAGTACTTC.